The rows below give T cell receptor beta chains drawn from one sample of a study of Graves' ophthalmopathy and Graves' hyperthyroidism. TCRdb passed the multiplex PCR reads through MiXCR, listing each CDR3 protein once. This table holds under 350,000 distinct CDR3 sequences, 15% to 20% found once. The sequencing input was peripheral blood. These receptors were obtained from an adult man with Graves' ophthalmopathy. CDR3s include the opening cysteine and the closing phenylalanine or tryptophan. The D gene is left open where the match is weak. The size field is filled for only some rows; it gives once, few, many or a size class.

j_call v_call clone_size d_call cdr3_nt cdr3_aa
TRBJ2-7 TRBV6-1 many TRBD2 TGTGCCAGCAGGGGAGCGGGAGATTCGGACGAGCAGTACTTC CASRGAGDSDEQYF
TRBJ1-5 TRBV27 many TRBD1 TGTGCCAGCAAAAGACAGGGCGTTAATCAGCCCCAGCATTTT CASKRQGVNQPQHF
TRBJ2-4 TRBV6-2/TRBV6-3 many TRBD2 TGTGCCAGCAGTTACTCTTCTAGCGGGGGGTCCCTTTTAGCCAAAAACATTCAGTACTTC CASSYSSSGGSLLAKNIQYF
TRBJ2-5 TRBV2 . TRBD2 TGTGCTTCGGGAGGTGAAGAGACCCAGTACTTC CASGGEETQYF
TRBJ2-6 TRBV3-1 many TRBD1 TGTGCCAGCAGCCACCTCGGACAGGGGATACACTCTGGGGCCAACGTCCTGACTTTC CASSHLGQGIHSGANVLTF
TRBJ1-6 TRBV5-1 many . TGCGCCAGCAGCGGGTGGACGGGGAATAATTCACCCCTCCACTTT CASSGWTGNNSPLHF
TRBJ1-1 TRBV7-9 many . TGTGCCAGCAGCCCCGTACAGAGGGGCTTAGGCACTGAAGCTTTCTTT CASSPVQRGLGTEAFF
TRBJ2-1 TRBV4-1 . . TGCGCCAGCAGCCCCCAACGAGCGGAGAGCTCCTACCATGAGCAGTTCTTC CASSPQRAESSYHEQFF
TRBJ1-1 TRBV27 many TRBD1 TGTGCCAGCAGTCAGGACAGGGGGGCTGCTACTGAAGCTTTCTTT CASSQDRGAATEAFF
TRBJ1-1 TRBV29-1 many . TGCAGCGTGATGTCATCGAACACTGAAGCTTTCTTT CSVMSSNTEAFF
TRBJ1-3 TRBV12-3/TRBV12-4 many . TGTGCCAGCAGGCCAACTACCGCAGATCGCATGGGAAACACCATATATTTT CASRPTTADRMGNTIYF
TRBJ2-5 TRBV7-3 many TRBD2 TGTGCCAGCAGCCACAGGACTAGCGGTCAAGAGACCCAGTACTTC CASSHRTSGQETQYF
TRBJ2-6 TRBV10-3 many . TGTGCCATCAGTGCCGGGGGATCATCACAGTCTGGGGCCAACGTCCTGACTTTC CAISAGGSSQSGANVLTF
TRBJ2-7 TRBV18 few TRBD2 TGTGCCAGCTCACCCCGTCGGGGAGGGACCGAGCAGTACTTC CASSPRRGGTEQYF